This T cell receptor (beta chain) was identified in a study of HIV-infected patients and healthy controls. In this sample, this clonotype turned up many times. MiXCR was run by TCRdb on the 5' RACE reads, yielding one entry per CDR3 protein. The sample has about 64,000 distinct CDR3 sequences, about 19% seen once; the top ten hold over 1.1%. This CDR3 has 15 amino acids. V trimming: 7 bases; J trimming: 4 bases; junction bases outside the gene matches: 9. Per the germline V gene, CDR1 is MNHNS and CDR2 is SASEGT. The chain links TRBV6-1 to TRBJ2-3; TRBD2 matches 9 bases. The material sequenced was CD4+ T cells from blood. The origin of this receptor is a human donor in good health. CDR3 sequence: CASISLAGRADTQYF. The CDR3 coding sequence is TGTGCCAGCATCTCTCTAGCGGGAAGAGCAGATACGCAGTATTTT.